Described below is a single T cell receptor beta chain sequence and its context. These data are taken from a study of cytomegalovirus exposure and HLA in healthy donors. Primers: 60 Vbeta forward and 13 Jbeta reverse. Assay used: immunoSEQ multiplex PCR; TCRdb lists only in-frame clones, some missing. The data hold under 150,000 clones, with around 81% observed a single time. V trimming: 6 bases; J trimming: 3 bases; junction bases outside the gene matches: 7. This CDR3 comprises 14 residues. In germline, CDR1 is LNHNV, CDR2 YYDKDF (reference sequence). Sequenced: PBMCs. The clonotype comes from a young man in good health and CMV-seronegative. This chain links TRBV15 with TRBJ1-2; 7 bases are shared with TRBD1. The CDR3: CATSPPGQHYGYTF. The CDR3 DNA reads TGTGCCACCAGTCCTCCGGGACAGCACTATGGCTACACCTTC.